This T cell receptor (beta chain) was captured by sequencing in a study of identical twins. General study findings and limits: Cord blood beta clonotypes that were abundant carried fewer insertions, and memory repertoires showed no such trend. Beta out-of-frame twin sharing showed a weaker excess. Twin-shared out-of-frame alpha sequences showed excess low generation probability.

A universal primer binding site was introduced by template switching. The final cDNA contained unique molecular identifiers. TCRdb reprocessed the 5' RACE reads with MiXCR, giving one entry per CDR3 protein. Among some 1,700,000 distinct CDR3 sequences listed, 32% were seen once. With regard to this clonotype: Its antigen is as yet unknown.

The source is a newborn girl in good health. The sample comprised cord blood.

The CDR3 is CASSSRDPRDTQYF. DNA for the CDR3: TGTGCCAGCAGCTCCCGGGACCCCCGAGATACGCAGTATTTT. The chain couples TRBV11-2 to TRBJ2-3, with D perhaps given as TRBD1 or TRBD2 (5 bases each). The CDR3 consists of 14 residues. V lost 4 bases, J lost 5 bases, and 13 bases lay in between. CDR1 and CDR2 from the germline V gene are SGHAT and FQNNGV. Combining the CDR3 with reference TRBV11-2 and TRBJ2-3 gives the whole variable domain EAGVAQSPRYKIIEKRQSVAFWCNPISGHATLYWYQQILGQGPKLLIQFQNNGVVDDSQLPKDRFSAERLKGVDSTLKIQPAKLEDSAVYLCASSSRDPRDTQYFGPGTRLTVL.